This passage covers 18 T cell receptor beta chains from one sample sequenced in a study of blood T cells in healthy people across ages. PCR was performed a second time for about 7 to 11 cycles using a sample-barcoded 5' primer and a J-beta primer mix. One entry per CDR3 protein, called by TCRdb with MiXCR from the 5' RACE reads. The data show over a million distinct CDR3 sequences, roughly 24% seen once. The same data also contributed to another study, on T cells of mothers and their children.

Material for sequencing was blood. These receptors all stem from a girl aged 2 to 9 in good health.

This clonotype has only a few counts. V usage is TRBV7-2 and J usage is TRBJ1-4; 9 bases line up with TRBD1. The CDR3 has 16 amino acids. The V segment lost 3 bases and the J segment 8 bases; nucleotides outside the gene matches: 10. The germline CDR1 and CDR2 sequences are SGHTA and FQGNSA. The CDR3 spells CASSLTPTGGVEKLFF. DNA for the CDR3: TGTGCCAGCAGCTTGACACCGACAGGGGGGGTCGAAAAACTGTTTTTT.

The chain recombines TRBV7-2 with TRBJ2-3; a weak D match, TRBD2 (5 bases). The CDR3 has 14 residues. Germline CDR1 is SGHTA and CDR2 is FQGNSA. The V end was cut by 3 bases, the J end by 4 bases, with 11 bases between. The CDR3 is CASSFQWESDTQYF. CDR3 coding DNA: TGTGCCAGCAGCTTCCAGTGGGAGTCAGATACGCAGTATTTT. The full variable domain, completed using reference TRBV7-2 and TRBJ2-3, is GAGVSQSPSNKVTEKGKDVELRCDPISGHTALYWYRQSLGQGLEFLIYFQGNSAPDKSGLPSDRFSAERTGGSVSTLTIQRTQQEDSAVYLCASSFQWESDTQYFGPGTRLTVL.

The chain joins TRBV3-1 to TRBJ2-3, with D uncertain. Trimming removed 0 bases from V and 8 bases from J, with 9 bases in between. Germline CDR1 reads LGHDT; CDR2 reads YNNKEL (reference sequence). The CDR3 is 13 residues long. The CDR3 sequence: CASSQDKRGTQYF. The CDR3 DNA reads TGTGCCAGCAGCCAAGATAAGCGAGGTACGCAGTATTTT.

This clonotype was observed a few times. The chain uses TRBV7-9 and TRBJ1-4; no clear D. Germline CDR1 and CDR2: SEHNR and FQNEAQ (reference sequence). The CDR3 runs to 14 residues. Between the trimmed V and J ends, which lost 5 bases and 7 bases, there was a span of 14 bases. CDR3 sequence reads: CASSPESDGEKLFF. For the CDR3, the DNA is TGTGCCAGCAGCCCCGAAAGTGACGGTGAAAAACTGTTTTTT.

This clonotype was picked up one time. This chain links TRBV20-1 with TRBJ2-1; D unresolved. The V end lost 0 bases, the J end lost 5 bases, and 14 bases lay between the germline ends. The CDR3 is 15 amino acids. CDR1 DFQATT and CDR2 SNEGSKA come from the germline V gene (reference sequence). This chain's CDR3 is CSARDPSSWNNEQFF. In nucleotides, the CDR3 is TGCAGTGCTAGAGATCCTAGTAGCTGGAACAATGAGCAGTTCTTC.

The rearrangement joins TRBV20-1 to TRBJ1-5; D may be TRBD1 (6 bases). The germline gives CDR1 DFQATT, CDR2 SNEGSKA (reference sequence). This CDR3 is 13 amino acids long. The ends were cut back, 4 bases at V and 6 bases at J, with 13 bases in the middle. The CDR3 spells CSAKNREAQPQHF. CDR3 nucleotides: TGCAGTGCTAAGAACAGGGAGGCTCAGCCCCAGCATTTT.

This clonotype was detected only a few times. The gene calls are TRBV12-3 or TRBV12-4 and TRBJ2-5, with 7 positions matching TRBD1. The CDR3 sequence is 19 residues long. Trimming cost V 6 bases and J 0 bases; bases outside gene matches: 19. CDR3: CASRPPQGEQGPDQETQYF. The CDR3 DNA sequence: TGTGCCAGCAGGCCCCCGCAGGGGGAACAGGGGCCGGACCAAGAGACCCAGTACTTC.

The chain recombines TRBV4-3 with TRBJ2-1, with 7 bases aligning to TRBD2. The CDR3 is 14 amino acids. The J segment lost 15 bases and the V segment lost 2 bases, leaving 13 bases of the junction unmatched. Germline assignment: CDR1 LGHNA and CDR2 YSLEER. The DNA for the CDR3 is TGCGCCAGCAGCCAAACCCACACTAGCGAGGCGCGGTTCTTC. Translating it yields CASSQTHTSEARFF.

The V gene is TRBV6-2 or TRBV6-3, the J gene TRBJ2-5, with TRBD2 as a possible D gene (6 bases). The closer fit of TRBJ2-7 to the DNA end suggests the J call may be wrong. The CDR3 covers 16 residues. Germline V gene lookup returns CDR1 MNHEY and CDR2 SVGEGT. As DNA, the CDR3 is TGTGCCAGCAGTTACTCCAGGGAGGCGGCTAACTACGAGCAGTACTTC. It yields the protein CASSYSREAANYEQYF.

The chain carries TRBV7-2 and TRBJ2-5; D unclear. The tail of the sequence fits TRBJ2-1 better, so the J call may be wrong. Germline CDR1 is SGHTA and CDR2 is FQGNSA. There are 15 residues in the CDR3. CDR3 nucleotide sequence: TGTGCCAGCAGAAAAGGCCTTCAGGTAGGGAATGAGCAGTTCTTC. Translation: CASRKGLQVGNEQFF.

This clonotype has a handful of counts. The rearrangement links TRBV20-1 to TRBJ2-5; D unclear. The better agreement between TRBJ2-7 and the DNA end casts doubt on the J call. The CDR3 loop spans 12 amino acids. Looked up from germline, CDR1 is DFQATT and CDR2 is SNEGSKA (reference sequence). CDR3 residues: CSALNTYYEQYF. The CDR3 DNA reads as TGCAGTGCTCTTAATACATACTACGAGCAGTACTTC.

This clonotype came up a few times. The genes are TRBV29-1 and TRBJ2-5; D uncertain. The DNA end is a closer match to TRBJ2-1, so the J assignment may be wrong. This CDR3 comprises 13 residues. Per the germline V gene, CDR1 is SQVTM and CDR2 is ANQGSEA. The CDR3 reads CSVVGRYVDEQFF. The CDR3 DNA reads TGCAGCGTTGTAGGGCGTTATGTGGATGAGCAGTTCTTC.

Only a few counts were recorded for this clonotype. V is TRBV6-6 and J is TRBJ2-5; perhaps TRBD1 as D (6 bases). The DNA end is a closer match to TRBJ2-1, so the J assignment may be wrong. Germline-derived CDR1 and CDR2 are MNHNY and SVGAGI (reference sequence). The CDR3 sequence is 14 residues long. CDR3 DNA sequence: TGTGCCAGCACGACAGGTTTCGGAAGCAATGAGCAGTTCTTC. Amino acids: CASTTGFGSNEQFF.

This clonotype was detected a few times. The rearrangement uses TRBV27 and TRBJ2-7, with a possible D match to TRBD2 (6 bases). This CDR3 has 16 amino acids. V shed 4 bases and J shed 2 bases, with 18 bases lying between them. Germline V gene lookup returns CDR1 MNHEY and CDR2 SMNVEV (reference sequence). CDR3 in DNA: TGTGCCAGCAGTTCACCGACCGGGACTGTACCCTACGAGCAGTACTTC. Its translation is CASSSPTGTVPYEQYF.

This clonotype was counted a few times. The CDR3 protein is CASSQAVTGQETQYF. CDR3 DNA: TGCGCCAGCAGCCAAGCTGTTACAGGGCAAGAGACCCAGTACTTC. This chain connects TRBV4-3 to TRBJ2-5; weak D call: TRBD1 (6 bases). Germline loops: CDR1 LGHNA, CDR2 YSLEER. The CDR3 spans 15 residues. The V end was cut by 1 base, the J end by 2 bases, with 11 bases between.

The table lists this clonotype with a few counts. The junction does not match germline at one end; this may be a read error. CDR3 DNA sequence: TGTGCTAGCAGCTTAAAGGGGGCCTACCCCAATGAGCAGTTCTTC. This encodes CASSLKGAYPNEQFF. This chain connects TRBV7-7 to TRBJ2-1, with 7 bases lining up with TRBD1. The CDR3 sequence is 15 residues long. The germline V gene has CDR1 SSHAT and CDR2 FNYEAQ (reference sequence). Looking up the rest from reference TRBV7-7 and TRBJ2-1 gives the full variable domain: GAGVSQSPRYKVTKRGQDVTLRCDPISSHATLYWYQQALGQGPEFLTYFNYEAQPDKSGLPSDRFSAERPEGSISTLTIQRTEQRDSAMYRCASSLKGAYPNEQFFGPGTRLTVL.

CDR3 in amino acids: CASSGKGAYNEQFF. In DNA, the CDR3 is TGCGCCAGCAGCGGCAAGGGGGCATATAATGAGCAGTTCTTC. The chain couples TRBV5-1 to TRBJ2-5, with 7 nucleotides matching TRBD1. The J call may not be correct, given that the DNA end is closer to TRBJ2-1. The CDR3 spans 14 residues. Germline V gives CDR1 SGHRS, CDR2 YFSETQ.

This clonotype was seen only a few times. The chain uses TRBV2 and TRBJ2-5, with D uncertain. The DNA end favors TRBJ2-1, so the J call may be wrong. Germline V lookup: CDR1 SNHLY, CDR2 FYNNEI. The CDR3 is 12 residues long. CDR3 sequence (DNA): TGTGCCAGCAGTACGACAAACAATGAGCAGTTCTTC. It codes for CASSTTNNEQFF.